This T cell receptor beta chain was found in a study of cytomegalovirus exposure and HLA in healthy donors. Study conclusions and caveats: The study recorded over 150 TCR beta chains that were cytomegalovirus-associated. Reportedly, cytomegalovirus status was diagnosed with high sensitivity and specificity. Prediction of most subjects' HLA-A and HLA-B alleles by TCR beta sequences was reportedly accurate. Later analysis suggested links between common viral pathogens and several top significant clusters.

Germline V gene data show CDR1 as SGHTA and CDR2 as FQGNSA. CDR3 length: 14 amino acids. V gave up 4 bases and J gave up 4 bases, with 13 bases separating them. With 60 Vbeta and 13 Jbeta primers, the PCR was carried out. Libraries were prepared by immunoSEQ multiplex PCR; TCRdb keeps only in-frame clonotypes and omits some of them. The table includes 200,000 to 250,000 clones, more than 75% detected once. A remark on this clone: Its specificity is unknown.

The origin of this receptor is a woman aged 40 to 49 in good health and CMV-seropositive. Sequencing was carried out using PBMCs. The genes are TRBV7-2 and TRBJ2-5, with a weak D call TRBD2 (6 bases). The CDR3 loop is CASSSGVAVETQYF. In nucleotides, the CDR3 is TGTGCCAGCAGCTCCGGAGTAGCGGTAGAGACCCAGTACTTC.